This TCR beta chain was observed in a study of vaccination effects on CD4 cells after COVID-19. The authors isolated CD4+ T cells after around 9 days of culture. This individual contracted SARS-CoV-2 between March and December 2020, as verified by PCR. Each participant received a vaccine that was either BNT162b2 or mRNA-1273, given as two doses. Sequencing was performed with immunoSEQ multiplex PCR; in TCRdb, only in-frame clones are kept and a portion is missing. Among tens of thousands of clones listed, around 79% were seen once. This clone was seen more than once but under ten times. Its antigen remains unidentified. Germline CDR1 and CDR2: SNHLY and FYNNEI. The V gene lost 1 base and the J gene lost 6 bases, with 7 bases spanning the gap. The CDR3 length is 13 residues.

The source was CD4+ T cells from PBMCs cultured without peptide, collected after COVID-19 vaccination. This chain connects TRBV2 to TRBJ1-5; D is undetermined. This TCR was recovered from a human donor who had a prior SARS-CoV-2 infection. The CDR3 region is CASSEDVGQPQHF. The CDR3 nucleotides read TGTGCCAGCAGTGAAGACGTCGGTCAGCCCCAGCATTTT.